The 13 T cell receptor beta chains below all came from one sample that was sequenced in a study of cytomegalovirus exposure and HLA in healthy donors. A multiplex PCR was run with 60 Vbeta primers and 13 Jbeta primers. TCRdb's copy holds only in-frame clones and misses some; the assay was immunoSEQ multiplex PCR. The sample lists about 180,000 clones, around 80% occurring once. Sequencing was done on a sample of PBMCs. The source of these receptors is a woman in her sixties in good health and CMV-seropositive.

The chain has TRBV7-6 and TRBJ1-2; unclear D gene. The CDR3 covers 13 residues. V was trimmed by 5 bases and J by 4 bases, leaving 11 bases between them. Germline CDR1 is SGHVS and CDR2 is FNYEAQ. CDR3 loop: CASSTSPSYGYTF. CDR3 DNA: TGTGCCAGCAGCACCTCCCCGAGCTATGGCTACACCTTC.

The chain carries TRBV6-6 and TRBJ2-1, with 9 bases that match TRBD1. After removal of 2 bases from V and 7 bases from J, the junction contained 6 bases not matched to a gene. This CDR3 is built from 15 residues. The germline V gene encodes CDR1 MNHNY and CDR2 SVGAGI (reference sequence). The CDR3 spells CASSYGTGPRNEQFF. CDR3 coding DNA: TGTGCCAGCAGTTACGGGACAGGGCCCAGGAATGAGCAGTTCTTC.

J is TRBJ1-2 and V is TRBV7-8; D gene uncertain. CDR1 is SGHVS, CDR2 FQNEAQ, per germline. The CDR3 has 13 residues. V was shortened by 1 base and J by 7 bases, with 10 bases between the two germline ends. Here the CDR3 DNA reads TGTGCCAGCAGCTTAGGCGAAAAGCGTGGCTACACCTTC. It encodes CASSLGEKRGYTF. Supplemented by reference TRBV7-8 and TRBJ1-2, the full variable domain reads GAGVSQSPRYKVAKRGQDVALRCDPISGHVSLFWYQQALGQGPEFLTYFQNEAQLDKSGLPSDRFFAERPEGSVSTLKIQRTQQEDSAVYLCASSLGEKRGYTFGSGTRLTVV.

CDR3 in DNA: TGTGCCAGCGGCAGGGGTGATAATTCACCCCTCCACTTT. Translating it yields CASGRGDNSPLHF. This chain connects TRBV2 to TRBJ1-6; TRBD1 is a possible D gene (6 bases). There are 13 residues in the CDR3. From germline, CDR1 is SNHLY and CDR2 FYNNEI. With 8 bases removed from V and 5 bases from J, the gap between germline ends came to 10 bases.

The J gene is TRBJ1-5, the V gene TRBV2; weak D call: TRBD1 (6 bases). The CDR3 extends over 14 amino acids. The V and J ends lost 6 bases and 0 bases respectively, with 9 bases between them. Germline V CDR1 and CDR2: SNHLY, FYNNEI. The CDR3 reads CASRGQISNQPQHF. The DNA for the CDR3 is TGTGCCAGCAGAGGACAGATTAGCAATCAGCCCCAGCATTTT.

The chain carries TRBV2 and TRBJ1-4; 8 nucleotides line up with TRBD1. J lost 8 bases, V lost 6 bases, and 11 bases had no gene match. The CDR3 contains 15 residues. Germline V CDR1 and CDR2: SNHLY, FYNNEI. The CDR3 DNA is TGTGCCAGCAGCCGCCTCGACAGGACAGGGGAAAAACTGTTTTTT. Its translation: CASSRLDRTGEKLFF.

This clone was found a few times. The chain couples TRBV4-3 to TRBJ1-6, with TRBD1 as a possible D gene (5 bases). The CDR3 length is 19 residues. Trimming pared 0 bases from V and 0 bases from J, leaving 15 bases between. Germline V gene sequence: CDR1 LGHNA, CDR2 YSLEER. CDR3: CASSQDLSGPSSYNSPLHF. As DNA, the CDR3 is TGCGCCAGCAGCCAAGACCTGTCAGGGCCGAGCTCCTATAATTCACCCCTCCACTTT.

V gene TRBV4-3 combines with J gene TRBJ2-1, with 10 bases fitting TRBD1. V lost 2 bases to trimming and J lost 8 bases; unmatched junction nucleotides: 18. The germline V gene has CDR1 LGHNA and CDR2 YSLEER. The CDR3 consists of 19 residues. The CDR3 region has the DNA TGCGCCAGCAGCCAACTTCCGCCCGTGGGACAGGGGTTTGTACATGAGCAGTTCTTC. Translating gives CASSQLPPVGQGFVHEQFF.

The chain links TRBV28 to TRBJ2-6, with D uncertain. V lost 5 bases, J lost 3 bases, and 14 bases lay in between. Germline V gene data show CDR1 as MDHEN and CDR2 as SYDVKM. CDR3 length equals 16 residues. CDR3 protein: CASSGLGGFGANVLTF. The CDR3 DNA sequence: TGTGCCAGCAGTGGGCTCGGTGGGTTTGGGGCCAACGTCCTGACTTTC.

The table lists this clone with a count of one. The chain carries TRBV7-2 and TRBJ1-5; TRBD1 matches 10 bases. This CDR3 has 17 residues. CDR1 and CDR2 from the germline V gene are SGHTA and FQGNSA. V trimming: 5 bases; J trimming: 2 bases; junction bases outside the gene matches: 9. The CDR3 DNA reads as TGTGCCAGCAGCCAGGGACAGGGGAGTGGCCGCAATCAGCCCCAGCATTTT. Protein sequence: CASSQGQGSGRNQPQHF.

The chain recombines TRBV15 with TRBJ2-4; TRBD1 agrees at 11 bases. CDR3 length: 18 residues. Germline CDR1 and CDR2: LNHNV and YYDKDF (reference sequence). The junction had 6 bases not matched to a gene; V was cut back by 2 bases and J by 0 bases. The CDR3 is CATSRPQGQGGAKNIQYF. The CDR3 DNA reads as TGTGCCACCAGCAGACCCCAGGGACAGGGGGGAGCCAAAAACATTCAGTACTTC.

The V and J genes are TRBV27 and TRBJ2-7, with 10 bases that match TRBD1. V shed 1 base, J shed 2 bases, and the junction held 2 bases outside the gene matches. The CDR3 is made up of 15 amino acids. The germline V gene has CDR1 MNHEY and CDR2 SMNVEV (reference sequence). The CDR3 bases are TGTGCCAGCAGTTTATACGGGACAGGGGCCTACGAGCAGTACTTC. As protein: CASSLYGTGAYEQYF.

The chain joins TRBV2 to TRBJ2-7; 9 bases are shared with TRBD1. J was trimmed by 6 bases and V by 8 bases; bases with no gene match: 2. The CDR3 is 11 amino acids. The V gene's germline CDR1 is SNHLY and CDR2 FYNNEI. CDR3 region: CASGTGSEQYF. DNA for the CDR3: TGTGCCAGCGGGACAGGGTCCGAGCAGTACTTC.